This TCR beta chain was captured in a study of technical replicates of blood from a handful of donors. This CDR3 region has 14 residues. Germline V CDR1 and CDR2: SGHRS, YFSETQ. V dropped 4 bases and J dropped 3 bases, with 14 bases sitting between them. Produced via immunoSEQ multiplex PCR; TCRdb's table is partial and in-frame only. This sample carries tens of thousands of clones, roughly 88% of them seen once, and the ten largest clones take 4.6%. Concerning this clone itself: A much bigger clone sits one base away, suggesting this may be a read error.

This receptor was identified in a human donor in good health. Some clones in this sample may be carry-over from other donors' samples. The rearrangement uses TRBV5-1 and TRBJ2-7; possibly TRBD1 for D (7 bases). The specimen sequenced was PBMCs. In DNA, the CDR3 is TGCGCCAGCAGCACGGCAGGGGGGTACTACGAGCAGTACTTC. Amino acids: CASSTAGGYYEQYF.